This TCR beta chain appears in the sequencing data of a study of identical twins. Whole-study results and caveats: Cord blood beta clonotypes that were abundant carried fewer insertions, and memory repertoires showed no such trend.

The CDR3 is 15 amino acids. Germline values: CDR1 SGHRS, CDR2 YFSETQ. With 4 bases clipped from V and 0 bases from J, the junction kept 7 bases outside the gene matches. This clonotype came up many times. Its antigen is currently unknown. A universal primer site was incorporated via template switching, and the cDNA contained unique molecular identifiers. Each CDR3 protein is one row after TCRdb ran MiXCR on the 5' RACE reads. Among around 370,000 distinct CDR3 sequences listed, roughly 9% were seen once. What was sequenced was naive T cells sorted from blood. The rearrangement uses TRBV5-1 and TRBJ2-7; TRBD1 aligns across 7 bases. The origin of this receptor is a woman aged 45-65 years in good health. CDR3 bases: TGCGCCAGCAGCCTCCGGGACAGCGACTCCTACGAGCAGTACTTC. It is translated as CASSLRDSDSYEQYF.